This T cell receptor (beta chain) stems from a study of blood T cell repertoires in COVID-19. Profiling relied on immunoSEQ multiplex PCR, and the TCRdb table lists in-frame clones only, not all of them. The repertoire holds approximately 260,000 clones, with about 80% as singletons. Germline CDR1 reads SGHTA; CDR2 reads FQGTGA. The CDR3 is 13 residues long. J gave up 9 bases and V 5 bases, and 5 bases lay outside the gene matches. The specimen sequenced was peripheral blood. V usage is TRBV7-3 and J usage is TRBJ2-1; TRBD2 matches 9 bases. The clonotype comes from a woman at least 80 years old with acute or convalescent COVID-19. The CDR3 reads CASSLATSGEQFF. Here the CDR3 DNA reads TGTGCCAGCAGCCTAGCGACTAGCGGTGAGCAGTTCTTC. The full variable domain, in which reference TRBV7-3 and TRBJ2-1 provide the parts outside the CDR3, is GAGVSQTPSNKVTEKGKYVELRCDPISGHTALYWYRQSLGQGPEFLIYFQGTGAADDSGLPNDRFFAVRPEGSVSTLKIQRTERGDSAVYLCASSLATSGEQFFGPGTRLTVL.